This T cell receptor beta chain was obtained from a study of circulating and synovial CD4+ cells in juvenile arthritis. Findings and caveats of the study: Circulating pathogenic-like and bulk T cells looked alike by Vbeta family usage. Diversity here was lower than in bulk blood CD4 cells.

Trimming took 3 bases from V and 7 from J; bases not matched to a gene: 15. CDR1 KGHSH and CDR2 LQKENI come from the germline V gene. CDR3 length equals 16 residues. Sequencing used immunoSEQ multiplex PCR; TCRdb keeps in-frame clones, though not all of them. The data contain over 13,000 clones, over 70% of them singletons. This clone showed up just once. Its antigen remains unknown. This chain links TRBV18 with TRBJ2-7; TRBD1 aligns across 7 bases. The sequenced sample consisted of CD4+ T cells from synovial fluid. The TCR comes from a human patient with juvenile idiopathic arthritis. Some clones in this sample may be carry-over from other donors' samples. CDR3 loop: CASSPGQAQGYREQYF. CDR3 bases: TGTGCCAGCTCACCCGGACAGGCCCAAGGATATAGGGAGCAGTACTTC. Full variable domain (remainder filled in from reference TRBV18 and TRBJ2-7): NAGVMQNPRHLVRRRGQEARLRCSPMKGHSHVYWYRQLPEEGLKFMVYLQKENIIDESGMPKERFSAEFPKEGPSILRIQQVVRGDSAAYFCASSPGQAQGYREQYFGPGTRLTVT.